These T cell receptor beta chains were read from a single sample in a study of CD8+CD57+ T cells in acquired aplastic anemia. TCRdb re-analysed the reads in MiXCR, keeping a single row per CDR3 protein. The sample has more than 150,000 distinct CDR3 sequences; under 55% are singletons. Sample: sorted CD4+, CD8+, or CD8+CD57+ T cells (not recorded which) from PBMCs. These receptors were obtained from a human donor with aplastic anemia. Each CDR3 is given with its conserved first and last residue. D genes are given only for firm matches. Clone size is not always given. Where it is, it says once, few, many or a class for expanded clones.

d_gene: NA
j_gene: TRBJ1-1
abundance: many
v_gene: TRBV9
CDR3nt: TGTGCCAGCAGCGGGAATCCGGGTTGGACTGAAGCTTTCTTT
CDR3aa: CASSGNPGWTEAFF

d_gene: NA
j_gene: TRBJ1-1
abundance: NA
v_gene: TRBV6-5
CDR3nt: TGTGCCAGCAGTTACACTATAGGCTTCCCTGAAGCTTTCTTT
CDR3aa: CASSYTIGFPEAFF

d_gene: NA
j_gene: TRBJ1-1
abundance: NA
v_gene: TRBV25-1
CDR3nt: TGTGCCAGCAGTGATGTCCGGACTGAAGCTTTCTTT
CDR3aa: CASSDVRTEAFF

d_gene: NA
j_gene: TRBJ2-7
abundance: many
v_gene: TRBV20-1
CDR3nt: TGCAGTGCTTATTCCAGACTAGGGGGTCTCTACGAGCAGTACTTC
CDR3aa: CSAYSRLGGLYEQYF

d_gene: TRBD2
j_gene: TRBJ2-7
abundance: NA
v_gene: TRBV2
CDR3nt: TGTGCCAGCAATGATCCAGGCGGGAGAAGTTCCTACGAGCAGTACTTC
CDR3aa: CASNDPGGRSSYEQYF

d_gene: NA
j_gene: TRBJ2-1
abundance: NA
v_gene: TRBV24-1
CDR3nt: TGTGCCACCAGTGATCGGTCAGGGGTCCTCAACTCCTACAATGAGCAGTTCTTC
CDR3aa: CATSDRSGVLNSYNEQFF

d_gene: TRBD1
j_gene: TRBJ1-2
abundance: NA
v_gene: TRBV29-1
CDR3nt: TGCAGCGTCGTAACAGGGGGCTCTTTGTTTGGCTACACCTTC
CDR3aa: CSVVTGGSLFGYTF

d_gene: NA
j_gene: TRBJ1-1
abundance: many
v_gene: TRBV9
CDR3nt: TGTGCCAGCAGCTACGGACAGCACACTGAAGCTTTCTTT
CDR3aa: CASSYGQHTEAFF

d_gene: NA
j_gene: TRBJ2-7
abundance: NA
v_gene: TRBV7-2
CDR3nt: TGTGCCAGCAGCCGCTCCGCCTACGAGCAGTACTTC
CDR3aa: CASSRSAYEQYF

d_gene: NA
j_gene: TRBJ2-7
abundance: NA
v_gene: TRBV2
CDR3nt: TGTGCCAGCAGCCTCTCCTACGCGCAGTACTTC
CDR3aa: CASSLSYAQYF

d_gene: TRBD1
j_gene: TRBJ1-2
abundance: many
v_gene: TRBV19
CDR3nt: TGTGCCAGTAGGGGGACAGGGGCCAGCTATGGCTACACCTTC
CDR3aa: CASRGTGASYGYTF

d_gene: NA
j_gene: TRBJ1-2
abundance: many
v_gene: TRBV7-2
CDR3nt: TGTGCCAGCAGCTTAGTGGCAGGAGGTGGCTACACCTTC
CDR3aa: CASSLVAGGGYTF

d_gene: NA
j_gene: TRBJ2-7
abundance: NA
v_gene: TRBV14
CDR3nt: TGTGCCAGCAGCCAAATGTCCTACGGCTCCGAGCAGTACTTC
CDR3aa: CASSQMSYGSEQYF

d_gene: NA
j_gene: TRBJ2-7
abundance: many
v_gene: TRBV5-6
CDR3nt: TGTGCCAGCAGCTTTGGGGGCAGGGTCACCTACGAGCAGTACTTC
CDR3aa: CASSFGGRVTYEQYF

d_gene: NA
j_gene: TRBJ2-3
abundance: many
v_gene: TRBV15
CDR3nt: TGTGCCACCAGCAGAGACAGGGGCCCAGATACGCAGTATTTT
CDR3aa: CATSRDRGPDTQYF

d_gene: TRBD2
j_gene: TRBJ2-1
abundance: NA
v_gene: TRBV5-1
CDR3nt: TGCGCCAGCAGCTTGAGCGGGGGTTATGAGCAGTTCTTC
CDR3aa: CASSLSGGYEQFF

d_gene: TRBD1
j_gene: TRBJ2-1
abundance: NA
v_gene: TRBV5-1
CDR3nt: TGCGCCAGCAGCTTGTGGGACAGGGCGGTCCATGAGCAGTTCTTC
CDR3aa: CASSLWDRAVHEQFF

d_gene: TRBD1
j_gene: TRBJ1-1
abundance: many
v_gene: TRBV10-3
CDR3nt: TGTGCCTCCCGGGGGACAGGGTTGGGCACTGAAGCTTTCTTT
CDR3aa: CASRGTGLGTEAFF

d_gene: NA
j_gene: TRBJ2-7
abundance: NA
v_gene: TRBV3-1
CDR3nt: TGTGCCAGCAGCCAAGGACTAGGGTACGAGCAGTACTTC
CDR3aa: CASSQGLGYEQYF

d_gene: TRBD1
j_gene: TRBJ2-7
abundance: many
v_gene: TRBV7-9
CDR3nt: TGTGCCAGCAGCTTGGGACAGGGTCCCCACGAGCAGTACTTC
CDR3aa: CASSLGQGPHEQYF

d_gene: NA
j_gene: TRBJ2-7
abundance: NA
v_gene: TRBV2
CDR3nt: TGTGCCAGCAGGGCCGGTAGCGTGGCCTACGAGCAGTACTTC
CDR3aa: CASRAGSVAYEQYF

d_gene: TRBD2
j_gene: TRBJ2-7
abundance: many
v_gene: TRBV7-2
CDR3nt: TGTGCCAGCAGCTTTAGCGGGAGGGCCCACGAGCAGTACTTC
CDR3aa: CASSFSGRAHEQYF

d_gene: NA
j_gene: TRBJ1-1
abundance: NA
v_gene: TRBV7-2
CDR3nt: TGTGCCAGCAGCCCGGCCCTGAGGACTGAAGCTTTCTTT
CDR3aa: CASSPALRTEAFF

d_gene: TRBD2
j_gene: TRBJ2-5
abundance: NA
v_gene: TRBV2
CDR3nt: TGTGCCAGCAGAGTGACTAGCGAGCCAAGGAAGACCCAGTACTTC
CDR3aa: CASRVTSEPRKTQYF

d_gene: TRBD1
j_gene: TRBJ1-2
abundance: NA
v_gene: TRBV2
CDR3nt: TGTGCCAGCAATGTTGGAGGGGGCGTCGACGGCTACACCTTC
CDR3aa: CASNVGGGVDGYTF

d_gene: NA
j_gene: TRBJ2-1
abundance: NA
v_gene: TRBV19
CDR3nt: TGTGCCAGTAGTATAATCGATGAGCAGTTCTTC
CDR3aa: CASSIIDEQFF

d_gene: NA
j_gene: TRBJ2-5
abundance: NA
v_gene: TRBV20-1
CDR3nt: TGCAGTGCTCCCGGAGGGGGGGAAGAGACCCAGTACTTC
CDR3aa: CSAPGGGEETQYF

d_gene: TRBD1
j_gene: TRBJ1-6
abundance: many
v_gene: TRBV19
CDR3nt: TGTGCCAGTAGTATGTTGGGACAGGGGGCGAAAAATTCACCCCTCCACTTT
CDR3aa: CASSMLGQGAKNSPLHF

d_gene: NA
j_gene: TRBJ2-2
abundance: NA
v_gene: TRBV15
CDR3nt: TGTGCCACCACCGGCCATAACACCGGGGAGCTGTTTTTT
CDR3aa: CATTGHNTGELFF

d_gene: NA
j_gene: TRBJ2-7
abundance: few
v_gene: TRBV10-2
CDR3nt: TGCGCCAGCAGCCAGTCGGGGTCCTACGAGCAGTACTTC
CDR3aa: CASSQSGSYEQYF

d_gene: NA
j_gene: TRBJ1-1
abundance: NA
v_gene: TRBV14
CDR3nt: TGTGCCAGCAGCCTTAACCCGGACCGATTTGAAGCTTTCTTT
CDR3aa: CASSLNPDRFEAFF

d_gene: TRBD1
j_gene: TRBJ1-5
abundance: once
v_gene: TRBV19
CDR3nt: TGTGCCAGTAGTTCGCTAGGGACAGGGAATCAGCCCCAGCATTTT
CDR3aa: CASSSLGTGNQPQHF

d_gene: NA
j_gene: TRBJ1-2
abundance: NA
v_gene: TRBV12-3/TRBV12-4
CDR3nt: TGTGCCAGCAGTTCTGCTAACTATGGCTACATCTTC
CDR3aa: CASSSANYGYIF

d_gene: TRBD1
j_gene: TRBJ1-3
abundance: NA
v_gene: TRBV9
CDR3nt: TGTGCCAGCTCTCCAGGGGGGTCTGGAAACACCATATATTTT
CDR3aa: CASSPGGSGNTIYF

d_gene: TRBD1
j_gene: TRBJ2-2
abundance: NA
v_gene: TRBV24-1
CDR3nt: TGTGCCACCAGTGATTTGGGACAGGGTTATCTTGGCGGGGAGCTGTTTTTT
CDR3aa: CATSDLGQGYLGGELFF

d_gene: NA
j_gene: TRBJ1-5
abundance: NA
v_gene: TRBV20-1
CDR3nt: TGCAGTGCCCACTCGAGGGGCAGGGGCAATCAGCCCCAGCATTTT
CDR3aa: CSAHSRGRGNQPQHF

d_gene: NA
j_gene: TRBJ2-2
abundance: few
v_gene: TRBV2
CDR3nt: TGTGCCAGCAGTGGAGGCATTACCGGGGAGCTGTTTTTT
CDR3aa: CASSGGITGELFF

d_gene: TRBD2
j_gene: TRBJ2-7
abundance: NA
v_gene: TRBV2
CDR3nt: TGTGCCAGCAGTGTGTCTAGCGGGAGTACGATGCAGTACTTC
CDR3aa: CASSVSSGSTMQYF

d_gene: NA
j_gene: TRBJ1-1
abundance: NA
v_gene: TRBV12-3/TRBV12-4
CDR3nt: TGTGCCAGCAGACTACGACAGCCCAACACTGAAGCTTTCTTT
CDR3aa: CASRLRQPNTEAFF

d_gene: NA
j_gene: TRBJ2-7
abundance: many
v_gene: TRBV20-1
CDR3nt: TGCAGTGCTAGCGGGGTACCCCACGAGCAGTACTTC
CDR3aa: CSASGVPHEQYF

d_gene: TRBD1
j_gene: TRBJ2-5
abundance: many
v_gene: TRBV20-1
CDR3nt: TGCAGTGCCGCCTCACAGGGGGAAGAGACCCAGTACTTC
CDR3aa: CSAASQGEETQYF

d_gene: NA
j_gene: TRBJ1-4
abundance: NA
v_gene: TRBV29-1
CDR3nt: TGCAGCGTTGAAAGCGGGACACAGAATGAAAAACTGTTTTTT
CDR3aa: CSVESGTQNEKLFF

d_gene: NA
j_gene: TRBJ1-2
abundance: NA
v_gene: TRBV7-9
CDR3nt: TGTGCCAGCAGCTTAGTCGGGGTAATGGATGGCTACACCTTC
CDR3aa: CASSLVGVMDGYTF

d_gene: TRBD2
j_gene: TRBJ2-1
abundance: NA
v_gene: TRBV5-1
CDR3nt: TGCGCCAGCGGAGCGACAGTACCGGGACTAGCGGGAGGATCTTCGAACAATGAGCAGTTCTTC
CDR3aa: CASGATVPGLAGGSSNNEQFF

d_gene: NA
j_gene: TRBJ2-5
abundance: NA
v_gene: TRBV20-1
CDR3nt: TGCAGTGCCTCGACAGCTCAAGAGACCCAGTACTTC
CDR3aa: CSASTAQETQYF

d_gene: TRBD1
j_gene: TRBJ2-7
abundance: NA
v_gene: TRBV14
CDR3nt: TGTGCCAGCAGCCTAGCCGGGACAGGGAGGCCCTACGAGCAGTACTTC
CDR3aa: CASSLAGTGRPYEQYF

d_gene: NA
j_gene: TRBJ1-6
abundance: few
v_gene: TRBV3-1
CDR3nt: TGTGCCAGCAGCCGCAGAGAAATGGATAATTCACCCCTCCACTTT
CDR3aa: CASSRREMDNSPLHF

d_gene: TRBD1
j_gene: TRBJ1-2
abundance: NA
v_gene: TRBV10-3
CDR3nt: TGTGCCATCAGTGAGTCAGGGGGCGCAGGGTATGGCTACACCTTC
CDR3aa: CAISESGGAGYGYTF

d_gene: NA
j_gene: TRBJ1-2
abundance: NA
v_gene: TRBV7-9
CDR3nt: TGTGCCAGCACCTCGACAGAGACGGATGGCTACACCTTC
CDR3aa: CASTSTETDGYTF

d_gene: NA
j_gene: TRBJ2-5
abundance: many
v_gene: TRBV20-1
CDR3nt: TGCAGTGCTAGAGAACAAGAGACCCAGTACTTC
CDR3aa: CSAREQETQYF

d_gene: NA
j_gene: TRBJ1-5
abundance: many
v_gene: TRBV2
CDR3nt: TGTGCCAGCAGTGTCTCTGGAGGTCAGCCCCAGCATTTT
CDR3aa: CASSVSGGQPQHF

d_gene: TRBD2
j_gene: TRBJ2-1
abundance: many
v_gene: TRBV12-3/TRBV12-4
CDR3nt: TGTGCCAGCAGTACCCTAAGCGGGAGAAATGAGCAGTTCTTC
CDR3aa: CASSTLSGRNEQFF

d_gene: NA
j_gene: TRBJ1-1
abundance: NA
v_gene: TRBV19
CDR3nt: TGTGCCAGCGCCCGGGGAAACCGGAACACTGAAGCTTTCTTT
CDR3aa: CASARGNRNTEAFF

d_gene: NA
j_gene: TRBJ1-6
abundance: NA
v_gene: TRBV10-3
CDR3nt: TGTGCCATCAGTGAGGACAGCCCTTCACCCCTCCACTTT
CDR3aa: CAISEDSPSPLHF

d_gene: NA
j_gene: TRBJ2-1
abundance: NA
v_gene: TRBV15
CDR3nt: TGTGCCACCAGCAGAGACCTAGGGACCTACAATGAGCAGTTCTTC
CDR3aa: CATSRDLGTYNEQFF

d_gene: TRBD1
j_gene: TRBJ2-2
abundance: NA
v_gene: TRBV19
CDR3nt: TGTGCCAGTAGCCCGAGACAGGGTCTGATCGGGGAGCTGTTTTTT
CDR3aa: CASSPRQGLIGELFF

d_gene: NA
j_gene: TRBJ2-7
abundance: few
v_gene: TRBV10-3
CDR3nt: TGTGCCATCAGTGACCGCACGGGGGAGCAGTACTTC
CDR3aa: CAISDRTGEQYF

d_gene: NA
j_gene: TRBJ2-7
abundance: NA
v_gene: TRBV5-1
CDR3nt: TGCGCCAGCAGCTTGGCGAATTCGGAGCAGTACTTC
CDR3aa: CASSLANSEQYF

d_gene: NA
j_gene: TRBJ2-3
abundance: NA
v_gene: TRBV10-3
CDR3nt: TGTGCCAGCAGTCGGACGGCCCTCAGCACAGATACGCAGTATTTT
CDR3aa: CASSRTALSTDTQYF

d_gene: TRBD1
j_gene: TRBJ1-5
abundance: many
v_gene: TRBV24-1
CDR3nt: TGTGCCACCAGTGGTCGACAGGGACATCAGCCCCAGCATTTT
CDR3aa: CATSGRQGHQPQHF